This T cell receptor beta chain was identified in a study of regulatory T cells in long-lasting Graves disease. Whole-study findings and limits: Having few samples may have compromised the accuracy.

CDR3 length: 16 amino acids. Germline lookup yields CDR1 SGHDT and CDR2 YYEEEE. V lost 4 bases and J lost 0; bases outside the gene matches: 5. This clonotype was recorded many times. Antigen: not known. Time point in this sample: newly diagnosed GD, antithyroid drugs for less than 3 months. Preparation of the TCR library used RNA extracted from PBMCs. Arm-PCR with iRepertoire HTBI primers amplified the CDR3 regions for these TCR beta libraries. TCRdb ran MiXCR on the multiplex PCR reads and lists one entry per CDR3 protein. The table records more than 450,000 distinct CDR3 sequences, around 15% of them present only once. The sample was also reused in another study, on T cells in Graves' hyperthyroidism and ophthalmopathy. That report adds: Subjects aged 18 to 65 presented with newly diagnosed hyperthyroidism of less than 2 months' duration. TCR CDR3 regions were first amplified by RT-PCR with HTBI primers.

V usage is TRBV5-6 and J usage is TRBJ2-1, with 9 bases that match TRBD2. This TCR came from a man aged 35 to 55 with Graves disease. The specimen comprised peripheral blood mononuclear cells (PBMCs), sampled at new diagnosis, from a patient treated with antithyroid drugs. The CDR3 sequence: CASSELAGSSYNEQFF. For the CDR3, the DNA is TGTGCCAGCAGCGAACTAGCGGGCAGCTCCTACAATGAGCAGTTCTTC.